This TCR beta chain was sequenced during a study of T-cell memory formation after mild COVID-19. Regarding the study as a whole: Contracting CD4+ clones sat mainly in CM and EM; CD8+ in EMRA. Clones shrinking from day 15 to 85 showed even CD4/CD8 mixes; later expanders tilted CD4+. There were some responding clones in pre-infection memory, which suggested that cross-reactive memory had joined.

From 5'RACE with constant-segment primers came TCR alpha and TCR beta cDNA libraries that carried sample barcodes and UMIs. TCRdb redid the calling of the 5' RACE reads with MiXCR, one entry per CDR3 protein. The table shows approximately 350,000 distinct CDR3 sequences, with about an eighth occurring only once. About this clonotype itself: What it binds is unknown.

From germline, CDR1 is ENHRY and CDR2 SYGVKD. The CDR3 totals 18 residues. The V end was cut by 0 bases, the J end by 0 bases, with 17 bases between. Sample: PBMCs or a T cell subset sorted from them (not recorded which). The clonotype comes from a man younger than 35 who had mild COVID-19 (a few samples of this study predate the infection). Cell type and time point are not known. The chain recombines TRBV10-3 with TRBJ1-2, with D perhaps TRBD1 (5 bases). The CDR3, as DNA: TGTGCCATCAGTGAGTCTAATTTGGGGCGGTCGACTAACTATGGCTACACCTTC. As protein: CAISESNLGRSTNYGYTF.